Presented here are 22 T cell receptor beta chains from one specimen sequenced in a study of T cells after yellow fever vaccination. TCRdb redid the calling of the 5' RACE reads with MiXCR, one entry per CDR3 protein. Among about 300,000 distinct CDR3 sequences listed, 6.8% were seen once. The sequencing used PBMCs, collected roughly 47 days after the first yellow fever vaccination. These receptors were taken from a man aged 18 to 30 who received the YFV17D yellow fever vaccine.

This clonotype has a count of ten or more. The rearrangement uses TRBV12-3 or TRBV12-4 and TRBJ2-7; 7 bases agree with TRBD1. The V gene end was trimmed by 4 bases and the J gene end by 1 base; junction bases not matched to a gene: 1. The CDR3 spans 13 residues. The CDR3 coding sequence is TGTGCCAGCAGTTGGGGACAGTCCTACGAGCAGTACTTC. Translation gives CASSWGQSYEQYF.

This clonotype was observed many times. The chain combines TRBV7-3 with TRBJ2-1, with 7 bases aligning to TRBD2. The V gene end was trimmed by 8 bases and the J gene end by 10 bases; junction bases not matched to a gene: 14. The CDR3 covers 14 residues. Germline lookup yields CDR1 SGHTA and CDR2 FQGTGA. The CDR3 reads CASSPRGDLGEQFF. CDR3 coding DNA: TGTGCCAGCTCACCCCGGGGGGACCTCGGGGAGCAGTTCTTC.

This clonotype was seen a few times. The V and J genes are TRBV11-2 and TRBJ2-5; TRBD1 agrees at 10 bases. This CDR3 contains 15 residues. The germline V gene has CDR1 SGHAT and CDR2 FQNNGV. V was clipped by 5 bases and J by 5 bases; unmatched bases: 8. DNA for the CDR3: TGTGCCAGCAGCGACCCCGGGACAGGGGCGGAGACCCAGTACTTC. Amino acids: CASSDPGTGAETQYF.

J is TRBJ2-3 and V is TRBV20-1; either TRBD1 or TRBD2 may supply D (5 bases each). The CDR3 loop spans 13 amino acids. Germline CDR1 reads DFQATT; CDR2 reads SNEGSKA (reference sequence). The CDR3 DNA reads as TGCAGCAACGGGGCTCTCGGCACAGATACGCAGTATTTT. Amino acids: CSNGALGTDTQYF.

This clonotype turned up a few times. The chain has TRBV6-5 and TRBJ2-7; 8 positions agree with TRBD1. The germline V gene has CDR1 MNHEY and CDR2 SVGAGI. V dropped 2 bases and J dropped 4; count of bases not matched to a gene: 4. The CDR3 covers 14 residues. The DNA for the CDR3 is TGTGCCAGCAGTTACAGGACAGGGCCGTACGAGCAGTACTTC. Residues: CASSYRTGPYEQYF.

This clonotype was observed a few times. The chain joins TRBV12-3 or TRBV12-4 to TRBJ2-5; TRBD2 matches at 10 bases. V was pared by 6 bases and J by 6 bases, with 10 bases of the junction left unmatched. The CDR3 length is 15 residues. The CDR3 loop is CASSSLAGVRKTQYF. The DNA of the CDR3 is TGTGCCAGCAGCTCCCTAGCGGGGGTAAGGAAGACCCAGTACTTC.

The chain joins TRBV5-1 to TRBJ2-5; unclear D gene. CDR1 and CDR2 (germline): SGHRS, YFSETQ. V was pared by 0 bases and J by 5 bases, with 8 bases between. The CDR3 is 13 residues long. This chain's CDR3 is CASSLGSDETQYF. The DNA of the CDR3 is TGCGCCAGCAGCTTGGGATCGGATGAGACCCAGTACTTC.

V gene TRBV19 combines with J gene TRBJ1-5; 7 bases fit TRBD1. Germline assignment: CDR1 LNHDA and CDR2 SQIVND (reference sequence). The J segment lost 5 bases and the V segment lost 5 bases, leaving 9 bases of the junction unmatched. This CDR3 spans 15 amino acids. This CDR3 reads CASSPGQALYQPQHF. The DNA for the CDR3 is TGTGCCAGTAGTCCAGGACAGGCTTTATATCAGCCCCAGCATTTT.

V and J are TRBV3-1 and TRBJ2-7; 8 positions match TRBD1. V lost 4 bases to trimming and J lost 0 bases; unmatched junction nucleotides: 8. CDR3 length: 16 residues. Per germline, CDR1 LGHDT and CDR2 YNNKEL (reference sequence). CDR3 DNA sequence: TGTGCCAGCAGCCCCCGGGACAGGCCTCTCTCCTACGAGCAGTACTTC. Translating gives CASSPRDRPLSYEQYF.

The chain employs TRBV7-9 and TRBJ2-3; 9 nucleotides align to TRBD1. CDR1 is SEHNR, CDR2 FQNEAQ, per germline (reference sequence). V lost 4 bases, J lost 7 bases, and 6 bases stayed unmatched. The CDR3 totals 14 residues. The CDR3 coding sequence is TGTGCCAGCAGCTCCGCGGACAGGGGATATACGCAGTATTTT. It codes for CASSSADRGYTQYF.

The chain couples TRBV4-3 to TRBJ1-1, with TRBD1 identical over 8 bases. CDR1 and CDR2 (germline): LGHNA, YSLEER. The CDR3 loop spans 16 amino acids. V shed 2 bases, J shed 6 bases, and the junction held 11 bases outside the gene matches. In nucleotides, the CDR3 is TGCGCCAGCAGCCAATTAATTTCAGGGGGCTCCCCTGAAGCTTTCTTT. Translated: CASSQLISGGSPEAFF.

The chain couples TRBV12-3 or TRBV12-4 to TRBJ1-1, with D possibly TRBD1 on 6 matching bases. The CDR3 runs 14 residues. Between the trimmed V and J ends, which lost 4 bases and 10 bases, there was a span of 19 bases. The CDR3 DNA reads TGTGCCAGCAGTTCCGGACAGCCCCTACTAACAGCTTTCTTT. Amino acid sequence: CASSSGQPLLTAFF.

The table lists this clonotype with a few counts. For the CDR3, the DNA is TGTGCCAGCAGACCAGGACAGGGGCCTGGCTACACCTTC. Protein: CASRPGQGPGYTF. This sequence joins TRBV28 and TRBJ1-2, with TRBD1 matching 9 bases. The ends lost 6 bases at V and 7 bases at J; junction bases unmatched: 6. Germline V gives CDR1 MDHEN, CDR2 SYDVKM. This CDR3 contains 13 residues.

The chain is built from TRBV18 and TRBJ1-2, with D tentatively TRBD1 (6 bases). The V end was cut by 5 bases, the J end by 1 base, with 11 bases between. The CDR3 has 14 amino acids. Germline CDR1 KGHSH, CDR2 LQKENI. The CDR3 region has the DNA TGTGCCAGCTCAAGGGACAAAAATAACTATGGCTACACCTTC. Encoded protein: CASSRDKNNYGYTF. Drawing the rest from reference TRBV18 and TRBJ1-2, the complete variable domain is NAGVMQNPRHLVRRRGQEARLRCSPMKGHSHVYWYRQLPEEGLKFMVYLQKENIIDESGMPKERFSAEFPKEGPSILRIQQVVRGDSAAYFCASSRDKNNYGYTFGSGTRLTVV.

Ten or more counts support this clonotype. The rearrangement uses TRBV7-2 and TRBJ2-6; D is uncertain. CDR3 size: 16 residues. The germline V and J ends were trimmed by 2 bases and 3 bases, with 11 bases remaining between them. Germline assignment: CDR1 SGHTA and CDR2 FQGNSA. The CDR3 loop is CASSLLSWDGANVLTF. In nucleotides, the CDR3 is TGTGCCAGCAGCTTATTGAGTTGGGATGGGGCCAACGTCCTGACTTTC.

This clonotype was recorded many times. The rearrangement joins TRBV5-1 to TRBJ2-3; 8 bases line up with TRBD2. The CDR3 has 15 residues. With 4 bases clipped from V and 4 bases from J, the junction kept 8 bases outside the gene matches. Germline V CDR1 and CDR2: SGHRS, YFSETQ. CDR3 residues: CASSPSGGNSDTQYF. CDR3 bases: TGCGCCAGCAGCCCGAGCGGGGGAAACTCAGATACGCAGTATTTT.

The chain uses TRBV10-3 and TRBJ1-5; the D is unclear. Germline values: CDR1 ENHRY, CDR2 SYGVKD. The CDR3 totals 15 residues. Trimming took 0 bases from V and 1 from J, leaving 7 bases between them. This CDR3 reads CAISESGESNQPQHF. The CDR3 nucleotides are TGTGCCATCAGTGAGTCCGGTGAAAGCAATCAGCCCCAGCATTTT.

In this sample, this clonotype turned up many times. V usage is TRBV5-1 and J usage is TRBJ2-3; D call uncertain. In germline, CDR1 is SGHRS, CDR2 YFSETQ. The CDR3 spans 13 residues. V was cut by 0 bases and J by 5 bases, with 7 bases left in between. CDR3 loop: CASSLAPLDTQYF. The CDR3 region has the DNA TGCGCCAGCAGCTTGGCCCCGTTAGATACGCAGTATTTT.

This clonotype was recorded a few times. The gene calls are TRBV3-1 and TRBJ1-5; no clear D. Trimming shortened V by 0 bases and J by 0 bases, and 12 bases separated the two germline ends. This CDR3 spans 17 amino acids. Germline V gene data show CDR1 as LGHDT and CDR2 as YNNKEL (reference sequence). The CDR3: CASSQEMSRYSNQPQHF. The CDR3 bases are TGTGCCAGCAGCCAAGAGATGAGCAGATATAGCAATCAGCCCCAGCATTTT.

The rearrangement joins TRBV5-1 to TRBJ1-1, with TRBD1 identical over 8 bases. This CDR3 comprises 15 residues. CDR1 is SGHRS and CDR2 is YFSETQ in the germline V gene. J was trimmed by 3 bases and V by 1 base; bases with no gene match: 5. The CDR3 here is CASSLQGARDTEAFF. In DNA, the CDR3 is TGCGCCAGCAGCTTGCAGGGGGCGAGGGACACTGAAGCTTTCTTT.

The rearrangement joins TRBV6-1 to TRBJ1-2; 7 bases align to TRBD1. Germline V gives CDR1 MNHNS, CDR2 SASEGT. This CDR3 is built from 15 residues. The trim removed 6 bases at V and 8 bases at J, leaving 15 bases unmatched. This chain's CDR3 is CASSPDGGGHKGYTF. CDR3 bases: TGTGCCAGCAGCCCCGACGGAGGGGGCCATAAAGGCTACACCTTC.

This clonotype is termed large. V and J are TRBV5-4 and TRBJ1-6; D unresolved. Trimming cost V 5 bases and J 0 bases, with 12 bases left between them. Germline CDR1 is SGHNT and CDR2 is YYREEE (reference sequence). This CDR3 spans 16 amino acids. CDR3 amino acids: CASRAMKGSYNSPLHF. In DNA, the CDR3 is TGTGCCAGCAGGGCCATGAAGGGCTCCTATAATTCACCCCTCCACTTT.